The 14 T cell receptor beta chains in this list originate from one sample, sequenced in a study of regulatory T cells in long-lasting Graves disease. Time point given: newly diagnosed GD, antithyroid drugs for less than 3 months. The TCR library was prepared using RNA isolated from PBMCs. iRepertoire HTBI primers and Arm-PCR of CDR3 regions built TCR beta libraries. Each CDR3 protein is one row after TCRdb ran MiXCR on the multiplex PCR reads. Of about 460,000 distinct CDR3 sequences listed, 12% to 15% are singletons. The same data also went into a second study, on T cells in Graves' hyperthyroidism and ophthalmopathy.

The sample consisted of peripheral blood mononuclear cells (PBMCs), taken at new diagnosis, from a patient treated with antithyroid drugs. These receptors were collected from a woman aged 50 to 60 with Graves disease.

About this clonotype itself: A much bigger clone sits one base away, suggesting this may be a read error. CDR3 nucleotide sequence: TGTGCCAGCAGTGCGGTGGCAGGGGGCAATCAGCCCCAGCATTTT. Translating it yields CASSAVAGGNQPQHF. The chain couples TRBV6-1 to TRBJ1-5; tentative D call: TRBD1 (6 bases). V was pared by 4 bases and J by 2 bases, with 12 bases between. From germline, CDR1 is MNHNS and CDR2 SASEGT. This CDR3 contains 15 residues.

The chain carries TRBV20-1 and TRBJ1-5; tentative D call: TRBD1 (6 bases). V was trimmed by 0 bases and J by 1 base, leaving 19 bases between them. The CDR3 sequence is 18 residues long. CDR1 DFQATT and CDR2 SNEGSKA come from the germline V gene (reference sequence). CDR3 sequence: CSARDHVDSPWSNQPQHF. CDR3 in DNA: TGCAGTGCTAGAGATCACGTGGACAGTCCTTGGAGCAATCAGCCCCAGCATTTT.

This clonotype came up a few times. V and J are TRBV20-1 and TRBJ2-2, with D perhaps matching TRBD1 or TRBD2 (5 bases each). Trimming shortened V by 0 bases and J by 1 base, and 12 bases separated the two germline ends. The CDR3 contains 16 residues. Per germline, CDR1 DFQATT and CDR2 SNEGSKA (reference sequence). CDR3 loop: CSARDPGPLNTGELFF. In DNA, the CDR3 is TGCAGTGCTAGAGATCCGGGACCCCTGAACACCGGGGAGCTGTTTTTT.

This clonotype was detected only a few times. The CDR3 nucleotides read TGTGCCAGCTCACCTGGACAGGGGATATCGAACACTGAAGCTTTCTTT. Encoded protein: CASSPGQGISNTEAFF. The chain employs TRBV18 and TRBJ1-1, with TRBD1 matching 9 bases. Germline values: CDR1 KGHSH, CDR2 LQKENI. The V segment lost 3 bases and the J segment 1 base; nucleotides outside the gene matches: 6. This CDR3 region has 16 residues.

J is TRBJ2-1 and V is TRBV12-3 or TRBV12-4; either TRBD1 or TRBD2 may supply D (5 bases each). The V end lost 1 base, the J end lost 9 bases, and 10 bases lay between the germline ends. The CDR3 runs 13 residues. CDR3 nucleotide sequence: TGTGCCAGCAGTTTAGGGGGGAGATGTGAGCAGTTCTTC. Translating gives CASSLGGRCEQFF.

This clonotype was seen many times. The chain uses TRBV7-9 and TRBJ1-4, with 7 bases matching TRBD1. Per germline, CDR1 SEHNR and CDR2 FQNEAQ (reference sequence). V lost 6 bases to trimming and J lost 7 bases; unmatched junction nucleotides: 11. The CDR3 totals 15 residues. CDR3 region: CASSSRTGRSEKLFF. For the CDR3, the DNA is TGTGCCAGCAGTTCTAGGACAGGACGAAGTGAAAAACTGTTTTTT.

The V and J genes are TRBV4-2 and TRBJ2-7; tentatively, D is TRBD2 (5 bases). With 1 base removed from V and 3 bases from J, the gap between germline ends came to 7 bases. Per the germline V gene, CDR1 is LGHNA and CDR2 is YNFKEQ. The CDR3 sequence is 13 residues long. CDR3 region: CASSQVRGYEQYF. In DNA form, the CDR3 reads TGTGCCAGCAGCCAAGTCCGGGGCTACGAGCAGTACTTC.

This clonotype was found a few times. This rearrangement joins TRBV6-4 to TRBJ2-3, with D possibly TRBD2 on 6 matching bases. Germline lookup yields CDR1 MRHNA and CDR2 SNTAGT. The CDR3 spans 17 residues. V dropped 0 bases and J dropped 0 bases, with 13 bases sitting between them. The CDR3 is CASSDSGGTGSTDTQYF. The CDR3 DNA reads TGTGCCAGCAGTGACTCGGGGGGAACAGGAAGCACAGATACGCAGTATTTT.

This chain connects TRBV5-1 to TRBJ2-1, with 11 bases aligning to TRBD2. The germline V gene encodes CDR1 SGHRS and CDR2 YFSETQ. V shed 2 bases, J shed 5 bases, and the junction held 6 bases outside the gene matches. The CDR3 contains 16 residues. The CDR3 DNA sequence: TGCGCCAGCAGCTTCGTTAGCGGGAGGGACGACAATGAGCAGTTCTTC. Amino acid sequence: CASSFVSGRDDNEQFF.

As regards this clonotype: A much larger clone is a single base away; this may be a read error. This chain links TRBV20-1 with TRBJ2-1, with 8 bases identical to TRBD1. The germline V gene has CDR1 DFQATT and CDR2 SNEGSKA (reference sequence). Trimming at V came to 3 bases and at J to 10 bases, leaving 11 bases not matched to a gene. The length of the CDR3 is 14 residues. The CDR3 reads CSASSDRASYEQFF. In DNA, the CDR3 is TGCAGTGCTAGTTCGGACAGGGCCTCCTACGAGCAGTTCTTC.

In its sample, this clonotype was seen a few times. The chain recombines TRBV6-5 with TRBJ2-4; 14 bases fit TRBD2. Germline loops: CDR1 MNHEY, CDR2 SVGAGI. V was pared by 0 bases and J by 1 base, with 2 bases of the junction left unmatched. The CDR3 consists of 18 residues. In DNA form, the CDR3 reads TGTGCCAGCAGTTACTCCGGGACTAGCGGGAGTGCCAAAAACATTCAGTACTTC. Translated, it gives CASSYSGTSGSAKNIQYF.

This clonotype has only one observation. The chain carries TRBV29-1 and TRBJ2-1; TRBD1 matches at 8 bases. There are 15 residues in the CDR3. J lost 9 bases, V lost 4 bases, and 14 bases had no gene match. Germline loops: CDR1 SQVTM, CDR2 ANQGSEA. The chain's CDR3 is CSVVDFGTGNSEQFF. The CDR3 DNA follows: TGCAGCGTTGTGGACTTCGGGACAGGAAACAGTGAGCAGTTCTTC.

This clonotype was seen a handful of times. The chain is built from TRBV5-1 and TRBJ2-7; 8 bases line up with TRBD1. The CDR3 runs to 15 residues. V lost 4 bases and J lost 5; bases outside the gene matches: 11. Germline CDR1 and CDR2: SGHRS and YFSETQ. The CDR3 nucleotides read TGCGCCAGCAGCACCGGACAGGGCCGGGGCAACGAGCAGTACTTC. Its protein product is CASSTGQGRGNEQYF.

This clonotype occurred many times. The V gene is TRBV5-1, the J gene TRBJ2-3, with a possible D match to TRBD2 (6 bases). Germline V gives CDR1 SGHRS, CDR2 YFSETQ. V lost 3 bases and J 2 bases, leaving 10 bases between the germline ends. This CDR3 contains 14 residues. This CDR3 reads CASSSGAVTDTQYF. The CDR3 nucleotides read TGCGCCAGCAGCTCGGGAGCGGTCACAGATACGCAGTATTTT.